This TCR beta chain was sequenced during a study of blood T cell repertoires in COVID-19. Germline values: CDR1 SGHRS, CDR2 YFSETQ. The length of the CDR3 is 13 residues. V was shortened by 0 bases and J by 1 base, with 4 bases between the two germline ends. Method: immunoSEQ multiplex PCR; TCRdb's copy keeps in-frame clones and lacks some. The table has approximately 140,000 clones, roughly 84% seen once. This chain uses TRBV5-1 with TRBJ2-5; D ambiguous. The sample was peripheral blood. This clonotype was obtained from a human donor in a cohort sampled during active COVID-19. CDR3 sequence (DNA): TGCGCCAGCAGCTTGGACTTCCAAGAGACCCAGTACTTC. Its protein is CASSLDFQETQYF.